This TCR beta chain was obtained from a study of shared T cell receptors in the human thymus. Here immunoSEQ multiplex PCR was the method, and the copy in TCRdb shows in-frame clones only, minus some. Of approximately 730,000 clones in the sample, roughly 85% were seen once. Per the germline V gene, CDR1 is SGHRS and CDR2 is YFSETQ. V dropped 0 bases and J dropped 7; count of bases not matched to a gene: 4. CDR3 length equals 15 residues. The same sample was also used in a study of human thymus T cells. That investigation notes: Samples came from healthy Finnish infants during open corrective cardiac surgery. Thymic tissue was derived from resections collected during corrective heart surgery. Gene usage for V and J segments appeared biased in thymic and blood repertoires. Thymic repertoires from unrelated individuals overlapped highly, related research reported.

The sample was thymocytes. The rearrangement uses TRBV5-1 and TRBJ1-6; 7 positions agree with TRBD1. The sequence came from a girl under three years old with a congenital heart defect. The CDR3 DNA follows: TGCGCCAGCAGCTTGGAGGGGACAGCCAATTCACCCCTCCACTTT. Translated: CASSLEGTANSPLHF.